The source of this TCR beta chain is a study of CD8 T cells in Susac syndrome. General study results and limits: The study recognized that its TCR sequencing and HLA analysis covered a relatively small number of individuals.

Germline CDR1 SGHDT, CDR2 YYEEEE. The CDR3 has 17 amino acids. Between the trimmed V and J ends, which lost 1 base and 3 bases, there was a span of 18 bases. cDNA came from around 0.5 to 1 ug RNA primed by random hexamers. Amplification of the TCR beta CDR3 was carried out by immunoSEQ multiplex PCR, which spanned a total of 54 Vbeta and 13 Jbeta segments. In TCRdb, the immunoSEQ multiplex PCR reads were re-called with MiXCR into one record per CDR3 protein. Of 150,000 or so distinct CDR3 sequences in the sample, around 94% were seen once. CD8+ and CD4+ T cells circulating in blood were sequenced for TCR beta. Purification of the CD8+ and CD4+ T cells relied on negative isolation, and TEMRA cells underwent FACS enrichment. Comment on this clonotype: Antigen unknown.

The receptor was isolated from a human donor in good health. J is TRBJ2-3 and V is TRBV5-6; D tentatively fits TRBD1 or TRBD2 (6 bases each). The sequencing input was CD4+ T cells from PBMCs. CDR3 in DNA: TGTGCCAGCAGCTTGTTAGGGGGAGGACTGGTGACAGATACGCAGTATTTT. Residues: CASSLLGGGLVTDTQYF.